Listed here are 18 T cell receptor beta chains from one sample, sequenced in a study of T cells in Graves' hyperthyroidism and ophthalmopathy (dated by TCRdb to the late 2010s). Library creation used multiplex PCR. Sequenced on an Illumina HiSeq 2000. Amplification of TCR beta CDR3 regions was carried out from RNA transcripts. The TCR CDR3 was subjected to a first round of RT-PCR using the HTBI primer set and the Qiagen OneStep RT-PCR kit. TCRdb's own reprocessing of the public reads used fastp at Q25 and MiXCR and kept productive beta chains. Identical CDR3 protein sequences are pooled into one entry, listed with their most common genes and DNA. Here the sample has 360,000 or so distinct CDR3 sequences; over 15% occur a single time. Of the sample, around 15% falls within the top ten clones. Sequenced input: blood. These receptors were taken from a woman aged 40-49 years with Graves' ophthalmopathy.

As regards this clonotype: Since a much larger clone is just one base distant, this may be a read error. The chain has TRBV6-1 and TRBJ2-5; no reliable D call. V was pared by 8 bases and J by 2 bases, with 21 bases between. Germline assignment: CDR1 MNHNS and CDR2 SASEGT. This CDR3 spans 16 amino acids. This CDR3 reads CASPLAPGARQETQYF. CDR3 in DNA: TGTGCCAGCCCCCTGGCCCCTGGAGCCCGACAAGAGACCCAGTACTTC.

CDR3 residues: CASSPLGTGGDEQYF. The DNA for the CDR3 is TGTGCCAGCAGTCCACTGGGGACAGGGGGCGACGAGCAGTACTTC. The V and J genes are TRBV6-1 and TRBJ2-7, with 12 bases that match TRBD1. The trim removed 5 bases at V and 5 bases at J, leaving 7 bases unmatched. The germline gives CDR1 MNHNS, CDR2 SASEGT. CDR3 length: 15 residues.

This clonotype showed up many times. The V and J genes are TRBV19 and TRBJ2-2, with D uncertain. Germline CDR1 LNHDA, CDR2 SQIVND (reference sequence). V dropped 9 bases and J dropped 2 bases, with 10 bases sitting between them. This CDR3 is 13 amino acids long. Written as DNA, the CDR3 is TGTGCCAGCAGGATGGGAAACACCGGGGAGCTGTTTTTT. It translates to CASRMGNTGELFF.

This clonotype occurred many times. This chain joins TRBV28 and TRBJ2-7, with TRBD1 matching 9 bases. This CDR3 is built from 15 residues. Germline CDR1 MDHEN, CDR2 SYDVKM. Trimming removed 4 bases from V and 3 bases from J; junction bases left unmatched: 7. CDR3 in amino acids: CASSSAGTGHYEQYF. In DNA, the CDR3 is TGTGCCAGCAGTTCCGCCGGGACAGGGCACTACGAGCAGTACTTC.

This clonotype was picked up many times. This chain connects TRBV28 to TRBJ2-2; tentatively, D is TRBD1 (5 bases). Germline CDR1 MDHEN, CDR2 SYDVKM. Trimming pared 3 bases from V and 1 base from J, leaving 12 bases between. This CDR3 contains 16 residues. DNA for the CDR3: TGTGCCAGCAGTTTGGGGCAGGGCCAGAACACCGGGGAGCTGTTTTTT. Amino acid sequence: CASSLGQGQNTGELFF.

Many counts were recorded for this clonotype. The CDR3 sequence: CASSLRSGQNSYEQYF. The CDR3 DNA follows: TGTGCCAGCAGTTTAAGGTCAGGACAGAATTCCTACGAGCAGTACTTC. The J gene is TRBJ2-7, the V gene TRBV28; D possibly corresponds to TRBD1 (6 bases). Germline CDR1 reads MDHEN; CDR2 reads SYDVKM. Deletions cut 2 bases from V and 1 base from J, with 15 bases between. The CDR3 runs to 16 residues.

This clonotype was recorded a few times. Mismatch with germline at one junction end may stem from a read error. V and J are TRBV9 and TRBJ2-2, with 7 bases fitting TRBD2. Germline V lookup: CDR1 SGDLS, CDR2 YYNGEE. The CDR3 runs 14 residues. CDR3 loop: CASSRGGSTGELLF. As DNA, the CDR3 is TGTGCCAGCAGCCGAGGCGGGAGCACCGGGGAGCTGCTTTTT.

The rearrangement links TRBV11-2 to TRBJ2-7, with 12 bases identical to TRBD2. V dropped 4 bases and J dropped 4; count of bases not matched to a gene: 11. CDR1 and CDR2 from the germline V gene are SGHAT and FQNNGV. The CDR3 consists of 17 residues. In DNA form, the CDR3 reads TGTGCCAGCAGCTCGCGCCGGACTAGCGGGATGTTGTACGAGCAGTACTTC. Translation: CASSSRRTSGMLYEQYF. Full variable domain (outside the CDR3, taken from reference TRBV11-2 and TRBJ2-7): EAGVAQSPRYKIIEKRQSVAFWCNPISGHATLYWYQQILGQGPKLLIQFQNNGVVDDSQLPKDRFSAERLKGVDSTLKIQPAKLEDSAVYLCASSSRRTSGMLYEQYFGPGTRLTVT.

This clonotype was picked up many times. The chain has TRBV19 and TRBJ2-2; 7 bases agree with TRBD2. V gave up 7 bases and J gave up 2 bases; unmatched junction bases: 13. Germline V gives CDR1 LNHDA, CDR2 SQIVND (reference sequence). This CDR3 has 17 amino acids. In DNA form, the CDR3 reads TGTGCCAGTACGGGGGTTAGCGGGCGAATAAACACCGGGGAGCTGTTTTTT. It encodes CASTGVSGRINTGELFF. Drawing the rest from reference TRBV19 and TRBJ2-2, the complete variable domain is DGGITQSPKYLFRKEGQNVTLSCEQNLNHDAMYWYRQDPGQGLRLIYYSQIVNDFQKGDIAEGYSVSREKKESFPLTVTSAQKNPTAFYLCASTGVSGRINTGELFFGEGSRLTVL.

This clonotype was seen many times. This chain connects TRBV6-5 to TRBJ2-2, with 8 bases fitting TRBD1. The junction had 8 bases not matched to a gene; V was cut back by 2 bases and J by 6 bases. This CDR3 contains 16 residues. CDR1 and CDR2 (germline): MNHEY, SVGAGI. The CDR3 is CASSYRAGGSPGELFF. The DNA of the CDR3 is TGTGCCAGCAGTTACAGGGCAGGGGGCTCCCCCGGGGAGCTGTTTTTT.

This chain joins TRBV20-1 and TRBJ2-5; TRBD2 aligns across 7 bases. Germline V gene sequence: CDR1 DFQATT, CDR2 SNEGSKA (reference sequence). The CDR3 spans 15 residues. After removal of 3 bases from V and 1 base from J, the junction contained 8 bases not matched to a gene. The CDR3 DNA follows: TGCAGTGCTAGTCCCCCGGCTAGCGGCCAAGAGACCCAGTACTTC. Its protein product is CSASPPASGQETQYF.

Many counts were recorded for this clonotype. The chain uses TRBV29-1 and TRBJ2-7; TRBD1 aligns across 9 bases. Trimming cost V 2 bases and J 5 bases; bases outside gene matches: 10. CDR1 and CDR2 from the germline V gene are SQVTM and ANQGSEA. The CDR3 length is 15 residues. CDR3 nucleotide sequence: TGCAGCGTTGAATTTGACGACAGGGGGACTCACGAGCAGTACTTC. It codes for CSVEFDDRGTHEQYF.

Ten or more counts support this clonotype. The V call is TRBV20-1, the J call TRBJ2-5; TRBD2 aligns across 7 bases. The CDR3 runs 13 residues. The J segment lost 4 bases and the V segment lost 3 bases, leaving 5 bases of the junction unmatched. Germline V gene data show CDR1 as DFQATT and CDR2 as SNEGSKA (reference sequence). The CDR3 here is CSASPAGLETQYF. In nucleotides, the CDR3 is TGCAGTGCTAGCCCAGCGGGGTTAGAGACCCAGTACTTC.

This clonotype was seen repeatedly, ten times or more. V and J are TRBV20-1 and TRBJ2-5; D is unresolved. Germline V lookup: CDR1 DFQATT, CDR2 SNEGSKA (reference sequence). The length of the CDR3 is 11 residues. V shed 3 bases and J shed 5 bases, with 7 bases lying between them. CDR3 in DNA: TGCAGTGCTAGTTCGGTGGAGACCCAGTACTTC. Translated: CSASSVETQYF.

The V and J genes are TRBV7-3 and TRBJ1-1; D call uncertain. CDR3 size: 14 residues. Germline V gene data show CDR1 as SGHTA and CDR2 as FQGTGA. The ends were cut back, 5 bases at V and 1 base at J, with 11 bases in the middle. Written as DNA, the CDR3 is TGTGCCAGCAGCCCCAGTTTTGGGAACACTGAAGCTTTCTTT. Encoded protein: CASSPSFGNTEAFF.

The CDR3 region has the DNA TGTGCCAGCAGCTCCCGAAGGGTTCACGAGACCCAGTACTTC. Protein: CASSSRRVHETQYF. The chain carries TRBV5-6 and TRBJ2-5; no reliable D call. Germline CDR1 reads SGHDT; CDR2 reads YYEEEE. Trimming removed 3 bases from V and 5 bases from J, with 14 bases in between. The CDR3 loop spans 14 amino acids. The whole variable domain, remainder taken from reference TRBV5-6 and TRBJ2-5, is DAGVTQSPTHLIKTRGQQVTLRCSPKSGHDTVSWYQQALGQGPQFIFQYYEEEERQRGNFPDRFSGHQFPNYSSELNVNALLLGDSALYLCASSSRRVHETQYFGPGTRLLVL.

The CDR3, as DNA: TGTGCCAGCAGCCTACGGGACAGTGGAATCGGGGAGACCCAGTACTTC. This sequence encodes CASSLRDSGIGETQYF. The chain has TRBV7-2 and TRBJ2-5; 7 nucleotides align to TRBD1. V dropped 5 bases and J dropped 5; count of bases not matched to a gene: 14. Germline lookup yields CDR1 SGHTA and CDR2 FQGNSA. The CDR3 is made up of 16 amino acids.

This clonotype was seen at least ten times. This chain joins TRBV6-1 and TRBJ2-7, with TRBD1 as a possible D gene (5 bases). V was cut by 5 bases and J by 3 bases, with 11 bases left in between. CDR3 length: 13 amino acids. Germline V gene data show CDR1 as MNHNS and CDR2 as SASEGT. CDR3 DNA sequence: TGTGCCAGCAGTAAAGGGGCCTTCTACGAGCAGTACTTC. Translated: CASSKGAFYEQYF.